Listed below are T cell receptor beta chains from one sample, sequenced in a study of blood T cell repertoires in COVID-19. The method was immunoSEQ multiplex PCR; TCRdb's version includes in-frame clones alone and lacks a portion of them. Of fewer than 300,000 clones listed, roughly nine tenths were seen once; the top ten hold 2% to 2.5%. The sequenced sample consisted of peripheral blood. The receptors originated from a woman younger than 45 with COVID-19, enrolled during active disease. CDR3s include the opening cysteine and the closing phenylalanine or tryptophan. The D gene is left open where the match is weak. Clone size appears in some rows only: once, few, many, or a class for an expanded clone.

NA,NA,TRBV4-1,TRBJ2-6,TGCGCCAGCAGCCCAAGGAGGGACTCTCCTCTCTCTGGGGCCAACGTCCTGACTTTC,CASSPRRDSPLSGANVLTF
NA,TRBD2,TRBV6-1,TRBJ2-1,TGTGCCAGCAGTGAGAGGCGGACTAGCGGGCATAGTGAGCAGTTCTTC,CASSERRTSGHSEQFF
NA,NA,TRBV18,TRBJ2-1,TGTGCCAGCTCACCACGGGTGGGTGACAACAATGAGCAGTTCTTC,CASSPRVGDNNEQFF
NA,TRBD1,TRBV5-6,TRBJ1-1,TGTGCCAGCAGCGTCGACAGGGGGCTGTGGTACACTGAAGCTTTCTTT,CASSVDRGLWYTEAFF
NA,TRBD1,TRBV5-8,TRBJ2-1,TGTGCCAGCAGCTGGGACAGGTCCTTAAAATACAATGAGCAGTTCTTC,CASSWDRSLKYNEQFF
NA,NA,TRBV9,TRBJ1-1,TGTGCCAGCAGCGTCGAGAGGCAGAACACTGAAGCTTTCTTT,CASSVERQNTEAFF
once,TRBD2,TRBV5-1,TRBJ2-3,TGCGCCAGCAGCTCCGATCCTAGCGGACGCACAGATACGCAGTATTTT,CASSSDPSGRTDTQYF
NA,NA,TRBV15,TRBJ2-4,TGTGCCACCAGCAGAGATTTTGGGACAGCAGCTAGCGAGAAAAACATTCAGTACTTC,CATSRDFGTAASEKNIQYF
NA,TRBD1,TRBV19,TRBJ1-5,TGTGCCAGTAGTCTGCGTGGACAGGGCCCCTATAGCAATCAGCCCCAGCATTTT,CASSLRGQGPYSNQPQHF
NA,TRBD1,TRBV6-5,TRBJ1-2,TGTGCCAGCAGCGAGGGACAGGGGGGTGGCTACACCTTC,CASSEGQGGGYTF
NA,NA,TRBV10-3,TRBJ1-2,TGTGCCATCAGTGAGTCGGTGGGGCTTCACGATGGCTACACCTTC,CAISESVGLHDGYTF
NA,TRBD1,TRBV25-1,TRBJ2-4,TGTGCCAGCAGTGAAGTCGGCAGGGGGCGAAGAAACATTCAGTACTTC,CASSEVGRGRRNIQYF
NA,TRBD1,TRBV11-3,TRBJ1-1,TGTGCCAGCAGCAACAGGGGTGACACTGAAGCTTTCTTT,CASSNRGDTEAFF
NA,TRBD1,TRBV9,TRBJ1-6,TGTGCCAGCAGCGTAGGGACAGGGTCAAATTCACCCCTCCACTTT,CASSVGTGSNSPLHF
NA,TRBD1,TRBV30,TRBJ1-1,TGTGCCTGGAGTCCCCGGGGACAGGGGATGACTGAAGCTTTCTTT,CAWSPRGQGMTEAFF
few,NA,TRBV5-4,TRBJ1-6,TGTGCCAGCAGACGTACAGGGAGCTCCTATAATTCACCCCTCCACTTT,CASRRTGSSYNSPLHF
once,NA,TRBV15,TRBJ1-2,TGTGCCACCAGCAGAGGGTTCGGGGTTTCCGACACCTTC,CATSRGFGVSDTF
NA,TRBD1,TRBV2,TRBJ2-7,TGTGCCAGCACTCGGGACAGGGCCTACGAGCAGTACTTC,CASTRDRAYEQYF
once,NA,TRBV2,TRBJ1-1,TGTGCCAGCAGTGGGGAGTCTGCCACTGAAGCTTTCTTT,CASSGESATEAFF
NA,NA,TRBV5-8,TRBJ1-1,TGTGCCAGCAGCGGCGGGGTGAACACTGAAGCTTTCTTT,CASSGGVNTEAFF
NA,TRBD2,TRBV11-2,TRBJ2-2,TGTGCCAGCAGCTGGCGAAGTAGCGGGAGGGTTGGGGCCGGGGAGCTGTTTTTT,CASSWRSSGRVGAGELFF
NA,NA,TRBV5-5,TRBJ1-2,TGTGCCAGCAACGAACAGGGTCCCAACTATGGCTACACCTTC,CASNEQGPNYGYTF
once,TRBD1,TRBV6-2/TRBV6-3,TRBJ2-7,TGTGCCAGCAGTTACTCATCCGGGACAGCCCCCTACGAGCAGTACTTC,CASSYSSGTAPYEQYF
NA,TRBD1,TRBV4-1,TRBJ1-3,TGCGCCAGCAGCCAAGCTCCGGGACAGGGGATTGTTGGAAACACCATATATTTT,CASSQAPGQGIVGNTIYF
NA,TRBD1,TRBV19,TRBJ2-5,TGTGCCAGTAGTGCTGGAGGGACAGGTAGTCAAGAGACCCAGTACTTC,CASSAGGTGSQETQYF
few,NA,TRBV30,TRBJ1-1,TGTGCCTGGAATACTGGGGGGGGAGGAGCTTTCTTT,CAWNTGGGGAFF
NA,NA,TRBV24-1,TRBJ2-5,TGTGCCACCAGTGATTTGAATAGGGGTGGGGAGACCCAGTACTTC,CATSDLNRGGETQYF
NA,TRBD1,TRBV28,TRBJ1-5,TGTGCCAGCAGTTACAGGGGGAATAGCAATCAGCCCCAGCATTTT,CASSYRGNSNQPQHF
NA,TRBD1,TRBV5-1,TRBJ2-7,TGCGCCAGCAGCCATACAAAGAAAGAGACAGGGGGTAGGTACGAGCAGTACTTC,CASSHTKKETGGRYEQYF
NA,NA,TRBV19,TRBJ1-5,TGTGCCAGTAGCCCCAGGAGGATTAGCAATCAGCCCCAGCATTTT,CASSPRRISNQPQHF
NA,NA,TRBV28,TRBJ2-7,TGTGCCAGCAGTTCCCTTTCCGTCGTCGGGAGCTACGAGCAGTACTTC,CASSSLSVVGSYEQYF
NA,TRBD1,TRBV24-1,TRBJ1-1,TGTGCCACCAGTGTTGGACAGGGGACCGGTGAAGCTTTCTTT,CATSVGQGTGEAFF